This TCR beta chain was obtained from a study of T cells in Graves' hyperthyroidism and ophthalmopathy (dated 2019 in TCRdb). About the investigation overall: Peripheral blood was collected at initial diagnosis, before any treatment. The study also compared thyroid tissue and blood T-cell repertoires from about six Graves' hyperthyroidism patients. According to the paper, TCR Vbeta CDR3 sequencing was carried out on 135 peripheral blood samples, which came from fewer than 50 ophthalmopathy, under 80 hyperthyroidism and around 17 progressor patients. To identify distinguishing TCR V-J signatures, a discovery cohort of about 100 patients was used, comprising some 45 with Graves' ophthalmopathy and 57 with stable Graves' hyperthyroidism. Prospective prediction of ophthalmopathy was tested in an independent validation cohort of some 19 hyperthyroidism patients and 17 patients who later progressed to ophthalmopathy. The roughly 94 discovery patients were randomly divided into training and test sets at a 7:3 ratio. Once sampling was done, hyperthyroidism patients were given methimazole at a starting dose of 30 mg daily, whereas ophthalmopathy patients were given high-dose intravenous methylprednisolone.

Stable Graves' hyperthyroidism was defined as the absence of progression to ophthalmopathy over 18 months of follow-up. Hyperthyroidism patients were newly diagnosed, had a disease duration of under 2 months, and were aged 18 to 65 years. Patients with uncontrolled infections, other autoimmune diseases, pregnancy or lactation were excluded. Diagnoses were based on clinical symptoms, serum thyroxine and TRAb, thyroid ultrasound and orbital computed tomography. PBMCs were isolated from about 10 ml of fresh peripheral blood by Ficoll-Paque density gradient centrifugation. Total RNA was extracted using Trizol reagent, and RNA quality was assessed on an Agilent 2100 Bioanalyzer. The CDR3 has 13 amino acids, counting the end cysteine and phenylalanine. Only the CDR3 portion is preserved as DNA: 39 bases, with reading frame beginning at the first base. V lost 11 bases and J lost 1 base; the stretch between them is 15 bases long. In the germline V gene, CDR1 corresponds to MNHNS and CDR2 to SASEGT.

TCR beta CDR3 regions were amplified from RNA transcripts. The TCR CDR3 was subjected to a first round of RT-PCR using the HTBI primer set and the Qiagen OneStep RT-PCR kit. The libraries were constructed in a second round of multiplex PCR and then size-selected and purified. The libraries were sequenced on an Illumina HiSeq2000 using paired-end 100 bp reads. Under the source paper's analysis protocol: SOAPnuke was used to process the raw data, with reads discarded if the reads contained adapters or uncalled bases, had a mean Phred below 15, or lacked an exact constant-primer or identifier match. COPE v1.2.5 was used to merge the high-quality paired reads, and each unique nucleotide sequence was defined as a clonotype. MiTCR v1.1 was used to align the clonotypes against IMGT TRBV, TRBD and TRBJ reference segments. The analysis was restricted to V-J combinations with a frequency above 0.0001, which together covered roughly 99% of the repertoires. A TCS score was defined as the ratio of F50 (clonal expansion) to E x V (chaos), with BLOSUM62-based TCRdist applied between CDR3 peptides within each V-J. Welch's t-statistics and random forest reduced roughly 500 V-J features to roughly 13, which were used in a naive Bayes classifier (R e1071). The public reads were quality trimmed at Q25 with fastp and then assembled into clones with MiXCR by TCRdb, keeping productive beta chains. Each CDR3 protein appears once, grouped with its most common genes and DNA. The V and J calls, along with clone size, are taken from TCRdb and not from the paper's own processing. This sample holds approximately 370,000 distinct CDR3 sequences; under 15% were observed only once. The top ten constitute 30% to 35% of the sample.

Study-level results and caveats: Most expanded thyroid clonotypes (frequency above 0.001) were also found in blood, which suggests that blood repertoires may mirror thyroid immune responses. A model built on a 13 V-J signature distinguished ophthalmopathy from stable hyperthyroidism, reaching 85% to 90% sensitivity and around 81% specificity in cross-validation and 80%/75% in testing. Sample size was not statistically predetermined, and investigators were not blinded to group allocation. In validation, the model predicted progression to ophthalmopathy with about 71% sensitivity and less than 80% specificity, a median of 6.5 months before onset.

This clonotype was picked up one time. No cognate antigen has been identified for it. It has no much larger one-base neighbor in the sample; base qualities were not kept. One read yields weak evidence. The rearrangement combines TRBV6-1 with TRBJ2-7, and TRBD1 may be the D gene, going by 5 matching bases. Sequenced: blood. This TCR derives from a woman between 25 and 40 years old with Graves' hyperthyroidism. The CDR3 protein is CALGVGPSYEQYF. At the DNA level, the sequence is TGTGCCCTGGGTGTGGGGCCATCCTACGAGCAGTACTTC.